These 8 T cell receptor beta chains share one sample of origin, sequenced in a study of T cell responses to AZD1222 COVID-19 vaccine. The repertoire was sequenced with immunoSEQ multiplex PCR; TCRdb's copy has only in-frame clones and lacks some. The table lists about 160,000 clones, around 90% of them singletons. The input for sequencing was peripheral blood, taken 28 days after the second AZD1222 dose. The receptor set was obtained from an adult who received the AZD1222 COVID-19 vaccine.

The chain employs TRBV5-4 and TRBJ2-2, with 8 bases fitting TRBD1. After removal of 0 bases from V and 2 bases from J, the junction contained 6 bases not matched to a gene. The germline V gene has CDR1 SGHNT and CDR2 YYREEE (reference sequence). This CDR3 is built from 17 residues. Here the CDR3 reads CASSLESGGSNTGELFF. The CDR3 bases are TGTGCCAGCAGCTTGGAGTCAGGGGGCTCCAACACCGGGGAGCTGTTTTTT.

The chain carries TRBV10-1 and TRBJ2-2, with D possibly being TRBD1 (6 bases). CDR1 and CDR2 (germline): WNHNN, SYGVQD (reference sequence). V lost 3 bases and J lost 3, with 20 bases in between. The CDR3 is made up of 18 amino acids. DNA for the CDR3: TGCGCCAGCAGTGACGAAGGGGGAAGTCAGTTGGACACCGGGGAGCTGTTTTTT. Translated: CASSDEGGSQLDTGELFF.

CDR3 nucleotides: TGTGCCAGCAGCCTCGACGACAGTCTGTATGGCTACACCTTC. This gives the protein CASSLDDSLYGYTF. V and J are TRBV3-1 (or the pseudogene TRBV3-2) and TRBJ1-2; maybe TRBD1 (5 bases). Trimming pared 4 bases from V and 5 bases from J, leaving 14 bases between. The CDR3 has 14 amino acids. Looked up from germline, CDR1 is LGHDT and CDR2 is YNNKEL (reference sequence).

V gene TRBV30 combines with J gene TRBJ2-2, with D perhaps matching TRBD1 (6 bases). This CDR3 region has 16 residues. V dropped 0 bases and J dropped 9 bases, with 20 bases sitting between them. Germline CDR1 is GTSNPN and CDR2 is SVGIG (reference sequence). The CDR3, as DNA: TGTGCCTGGAGTGTATACGGCAGGGGTGTAACCTGGGAGCTGTTTTTT. It yields the protein CAWSVYGRGVTWELFF.

As for this clone: Its ends do not fully match the called genes, so a read error is possible. The CDR3 protein is CASTETRGSFNEQFF. The CDR3 DNA is TGTGCCAGCACCGAAACTAGGGGTTCCTTCAATGAGCAGTTCTTC. The V and J genes are TRBV2 and TRBJ2-1; possibly TRBD1 or TRBD2 for D (5 bases each). Germline V gene data show CDR1 as SNHLY and CDR2 as FYNNEI. CDR3 length: 15 residues.

V gene TRBV2 combines with J gene TRBJ2-1; the D call may be TRBD1 or TRBD2 (6 bases each). The germline gives CDR1 SNHLY, CDR2 FYNNEI. The CDR3 has 15 residues. V was pared by 1 base and J by 8 bases, with 15 bases between. The CDR3 DNA sequence: TGTGCCAGCAGTGAAGTTTCGTGGGGGGCTGATGAGCAGTTCTTC. Encoded protein: CASSEVSWGADEQFF.

Note on this clone: Distinct nucleotide sequences in the sample also encode this CDR3. The V gene is TRBV25-1, the J gene TRBJ2-7, with unresolved D. The length of the CDR3 is 13 residues. V was shortened by 3 bases and J by 2 bases, with 8 bases between the two germline ends. The germline V gene has CDR1 MGHDK and CDR2 SYGVNS. The CDR3 nucleotides read TGTGCCAGCAGTGATCCAGGAGCCTACGAGCAGTACTTC. Protein product: CASSDPGAYEQYF.

The V gene is TRBV9, the J gene TRBJ2-5, with a weak D call TRBD2 (5 bases). This CDR3 comprises 15 residues. With 0 bases removed from V and 5 bases from J, the gap between germline ends came to 14 bases. CDR1 and CDR2 from the germline V gene are SGDLS and YYNGEE. CDR3 amino acids: CASSVGSEAMETQYF. The CDR3, as DNA: TGTGCCAGCAGCGTAGGTTCGGAGGCTATGGAGACCCAGTACTTC.